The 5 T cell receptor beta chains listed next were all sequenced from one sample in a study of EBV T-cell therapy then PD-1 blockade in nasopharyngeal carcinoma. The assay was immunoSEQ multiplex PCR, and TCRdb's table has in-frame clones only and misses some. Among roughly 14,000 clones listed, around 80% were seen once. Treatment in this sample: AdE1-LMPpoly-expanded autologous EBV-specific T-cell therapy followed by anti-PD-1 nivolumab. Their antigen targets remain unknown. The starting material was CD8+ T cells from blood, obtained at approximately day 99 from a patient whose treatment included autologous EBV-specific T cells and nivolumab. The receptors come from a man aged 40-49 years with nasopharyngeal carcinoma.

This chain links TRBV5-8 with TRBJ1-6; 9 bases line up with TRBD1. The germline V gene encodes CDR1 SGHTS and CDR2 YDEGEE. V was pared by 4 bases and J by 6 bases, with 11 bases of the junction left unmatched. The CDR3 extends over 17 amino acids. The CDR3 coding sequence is TGTGCCAGCAGCCCGATACAGGGGGCGCTTTTTAATTCACCCCTCCACTTT. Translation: CASSPIQGALFNSPLHF.

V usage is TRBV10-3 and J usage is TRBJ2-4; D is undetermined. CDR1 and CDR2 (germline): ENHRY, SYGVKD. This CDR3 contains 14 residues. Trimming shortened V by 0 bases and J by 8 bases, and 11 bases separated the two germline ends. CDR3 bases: TGTGCCATCAGTGAGTCCAAGGATTTTGACATTCAGTACTTC. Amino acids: CAISESKDFDIQYF.

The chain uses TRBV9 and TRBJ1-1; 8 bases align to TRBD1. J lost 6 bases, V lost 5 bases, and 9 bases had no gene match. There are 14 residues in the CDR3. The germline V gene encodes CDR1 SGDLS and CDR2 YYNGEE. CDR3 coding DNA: TGTGCCAGCAGTGTAACAGGGGGGATGGCTGAAGCTTTCTTT. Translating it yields CASSVTGGMAEAFF.

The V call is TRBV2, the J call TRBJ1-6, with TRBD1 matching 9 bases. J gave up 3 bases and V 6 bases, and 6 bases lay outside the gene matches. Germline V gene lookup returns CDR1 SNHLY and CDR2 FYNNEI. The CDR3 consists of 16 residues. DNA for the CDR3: TGTGCCAGCAGAGCGGACAGGGGCGGCTATAATTCACCCCTCCACTTT. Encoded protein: CASRADRGGYNSPLHF.

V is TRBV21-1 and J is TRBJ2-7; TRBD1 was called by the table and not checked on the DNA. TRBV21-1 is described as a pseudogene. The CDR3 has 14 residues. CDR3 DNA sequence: TGTGCCAGCAGCAAAAAAACAGGGGGCGCCGAGCAGTACTTC. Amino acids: CASSKKTGGAEQYF.